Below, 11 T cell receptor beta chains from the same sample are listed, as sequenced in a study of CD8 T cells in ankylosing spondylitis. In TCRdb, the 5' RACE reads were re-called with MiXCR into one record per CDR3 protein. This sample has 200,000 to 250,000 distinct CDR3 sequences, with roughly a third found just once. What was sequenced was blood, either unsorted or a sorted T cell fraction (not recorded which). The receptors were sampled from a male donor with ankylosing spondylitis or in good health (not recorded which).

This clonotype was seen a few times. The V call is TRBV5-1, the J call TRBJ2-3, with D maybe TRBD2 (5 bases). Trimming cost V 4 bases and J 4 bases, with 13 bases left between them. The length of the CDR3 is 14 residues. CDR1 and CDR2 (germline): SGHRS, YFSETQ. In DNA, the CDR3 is TGCGCCAGCAGCCAAGGACTGGAAGCAGATACGCAGTATTTT. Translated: CASSQGLEADTQYF.

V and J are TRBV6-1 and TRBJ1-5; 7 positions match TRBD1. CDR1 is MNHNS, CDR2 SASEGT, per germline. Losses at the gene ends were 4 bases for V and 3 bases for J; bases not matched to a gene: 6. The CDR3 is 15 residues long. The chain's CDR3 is CASSGGQAYNQPQHF. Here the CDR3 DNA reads TGTGCCAGCAGTGGCGGACAGGCCTACAATCAGCCCCAGCATTTT.

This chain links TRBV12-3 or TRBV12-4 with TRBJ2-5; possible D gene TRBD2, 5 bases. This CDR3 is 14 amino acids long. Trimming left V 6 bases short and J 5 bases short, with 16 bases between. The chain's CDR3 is CASSPETRRETQYF. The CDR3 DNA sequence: TGTGCCAGCAGCCCTGAAACTAGGCGGGAGACCCAGTACTTC.

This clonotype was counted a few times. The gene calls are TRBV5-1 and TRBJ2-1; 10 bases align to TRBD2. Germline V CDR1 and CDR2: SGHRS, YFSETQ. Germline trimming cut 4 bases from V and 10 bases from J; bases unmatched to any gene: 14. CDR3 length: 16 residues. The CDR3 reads CASSPMVAGGSGEQFF. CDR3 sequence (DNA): TGCGCCAGCAGCCCCATGGTAGCGGGGGGTTCAGGGGAGCAGTTCTTC.

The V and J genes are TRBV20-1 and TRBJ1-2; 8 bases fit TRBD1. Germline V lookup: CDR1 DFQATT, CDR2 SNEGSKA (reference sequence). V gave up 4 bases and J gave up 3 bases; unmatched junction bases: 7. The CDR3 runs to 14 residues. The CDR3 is CSANQGAPDYGYTF. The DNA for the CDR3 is TGCAGTGCTAATCAGGGGGCGCCGGACTATGGCTACACCTTC.

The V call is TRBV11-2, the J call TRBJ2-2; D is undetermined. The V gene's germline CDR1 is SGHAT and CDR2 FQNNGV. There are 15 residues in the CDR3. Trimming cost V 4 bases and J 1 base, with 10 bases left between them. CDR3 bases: TGTGCCAGCAGCTCGATAATAGAGAACACCGGGGAGCTGTTTTTT. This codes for CASSSIIENTGELFF.

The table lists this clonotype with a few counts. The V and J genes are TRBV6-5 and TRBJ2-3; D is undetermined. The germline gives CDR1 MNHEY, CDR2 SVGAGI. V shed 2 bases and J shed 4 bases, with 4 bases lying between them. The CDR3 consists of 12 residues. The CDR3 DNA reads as TGTGCCAGCAGTTACGGGTCAGATACGCAGTATTTT. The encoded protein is CASSYGSDTQYF.

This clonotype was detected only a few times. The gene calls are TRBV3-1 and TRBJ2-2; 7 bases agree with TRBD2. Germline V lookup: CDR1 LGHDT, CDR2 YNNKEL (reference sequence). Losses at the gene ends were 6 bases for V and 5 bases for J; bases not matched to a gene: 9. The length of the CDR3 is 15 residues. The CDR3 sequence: CASRPGSGDTGELFF. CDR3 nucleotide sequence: TGTGCCAGCAGGCCCGGGAGCGGGGATACCGGGGAGCTGTTTTTT.

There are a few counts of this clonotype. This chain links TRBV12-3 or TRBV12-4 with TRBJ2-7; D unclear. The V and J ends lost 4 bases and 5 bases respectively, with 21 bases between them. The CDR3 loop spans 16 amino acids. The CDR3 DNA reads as TGTGCCAGCAGTTGGAAACAGTCATTAGATCTCCACGAGCAGTACTTC. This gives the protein CASSWKQSLDLHEQYF.

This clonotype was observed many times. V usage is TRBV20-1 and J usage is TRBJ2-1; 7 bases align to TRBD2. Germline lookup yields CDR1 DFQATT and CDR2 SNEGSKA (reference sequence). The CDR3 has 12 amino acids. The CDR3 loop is CRPGTTYNEQFF. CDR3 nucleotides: TGCAGACCCGGGACTACCTACAATGAGCAGTTCTTC.

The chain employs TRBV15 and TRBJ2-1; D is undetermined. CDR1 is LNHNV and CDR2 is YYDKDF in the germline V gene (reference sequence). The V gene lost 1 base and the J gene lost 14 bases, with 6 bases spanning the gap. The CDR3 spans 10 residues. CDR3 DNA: TGTGCCACCAGCAGAGTACCGAAGTTCTTC. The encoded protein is CATSRVPKFF.